Each of the 17 T cell receptor beta chains below was sequenced from the same sample in a study of cytomegalovirus exposure and HLA in healthy donors. With 60 Vbeta and 13 Jbeta primers, the PCR was carried out. Data came from immunoSEQ multiplex PCR; TCRdb stores just in-frame clones and leaves some out. The sample consists of some 180,000 clones, 10% to 15% of them appearing once. The sequencing input was PBMCs. The receptors were sampled from a middle-aged man in good health and CMV-seropositive.

The V gene is TRBV4-3, the J gene TRBJ2-7; 15 nucleotides line up with TRBD2. Germline CDR1 is LGHNA and CDR2 is YSLEER. The V gene end was trimmed by 0 bases and the J gene end by 0 bases; junction bases not matched to a gene: 3. This CDR3 has 18 residues. For the CDR3, the DNA is TGCGCCAGCAGCCAAGATGGGACTAGCGGGGGGAGCTCCTACGAGCAGTACTTC. It codes for CASSQDGTSGGSSYEQYF.

J is TRBJ1-1 and V is TRBV29-1; D is unresolved. From germline, CDR1 is SQVTM and CDR2 ANQGSEA. The CDR3 consists of 12 residues. Trimming shortened V by 6 bases and J by 7 bases, and 15 bases separated the two germline ends. The CDR3 DNA reads as TGCAGCGTCACCCCAGGTCCCAGTGAAGCTTTCTTT. It codes for CSVTPGPSEAFF.

The rearrangement joins TRBV7-9 to TRBJ1-3; D possibly corresponds to TRBD1 (6 bases). Per the germline V gene, CDR1 is SEHNR and CDR2 is FQNEAQ (reference sequence). The CDR3 contains 14 residues. V gave up 1 base and J gave up 3 bases, with 7 bases separating them. The CDR3: CASSLEQGGNTIYF. CDR3 sequence (DNA): TGTGCCAGCAGCTTAGAACAGGGTGGAAACACCATATATTTT.

This clone was seen only a few times. The chain carries TRBV11-2 and TRBJ2-3, with 10 bases lining up with TRBD1. CDR3 length: 15 residues. The V segment lost 5 bases and the J segment 5 bases; nucleotides outside the gene matches: 7. CDR1 is SGHAT, CDR2 FQNNGV, per germline. The chain's CDR3 is CASSLRTGGEDTQYF. CDR3 nucleotide sequence: TGTGCCAGCAGCCTGCGGACAGGGGGTGAAGATACGCAGTATTTT.

This clone occurred a few times. This chain connects TRBV11-2 to TRBJ1-5; D ambiguous. CDR3 length: 14 residues. Per the germline V gene, CDR1 is SGHAT and CDR2 is FQNNGV. Between the trimmed V and J ends, which lost 6 bases and 6 bases, there was a span of 15 bases. The CDR3 loop is CASSLSSYSQPQHF. CDR3 coding DNA: TGTGCCAGCAGTTTGTCCTCTTACAGTCAGCCCCAGCATTTT.

This clone was observed a few times. This sequence joins TRBV4-3 and TRBJ1-1; 7 positions match TRBD1. Trimming cost V 3 bases and J 1 base; bases outside gene matches: 5. The V gene's germline CDR1 is LGHNA and CDR2 YSLEER. This CDR3 comprises 15 residues. The CDR3 DNA reads as TGCGCCAGCAGCCACAGACAGGGCCGGAACACTGAAGCTTTCTTT. Protein: CASSHRQGRNTEAFF.

This clone was recorded a few times. This chain connects TRBV6-5 to TRBJ1-6, with no clear D. Germline assignment: CDR1 MNHEY and CDR2 SVGAGI. Trimming removed 8 bases from V and 9 bases from J, with 14 bases in between. This CDR3 has 13 amino acids. This CDR3 reads CASGELEASPLHF. CDR3 DNA: TGTGCCAGCGGGGAGTTGGAGGCTTCACCCCTCCACTTT.

The chain joins TRBV6-1 to TRBJ2-1; 13 bases agree with TRBD2. Trimming removed 9 bases from V and 4 bases from J; junction bases left unmatched: 3. The CDR3 extends over 14 amino acids. The germline V gene has CDR1 MNHNS and CDR2 SASEGT. DNA for the CDR3: TGTGCCAGTAAACTAGCGGGGGGGTACAATGAGCAGTTCTTC. It codes for CASKLAGGYNEQFF.

Remarks on this clone: Other DNA variants within this sample encode the same CDR3. The DNA of the CDR3 is TGTGCCAGCTCACCTCCAGGGGAGACCCAGTACTTC. Its protein is CASSPPGETQYF. This chain joins TRBV18 and TRBJ2-5, with a possible D match to TRBD1 (5 bases). V lost 3 bases, J lost 5 bases, and 7 bases lay in between. From germline, CDR1 is KGHSH and CDR2 LQKENI. This CDR3 is built from 12 residues.

The CDR3 region is CASSRGQYNEQFF. The CDR3 bases are TGTGCCAGCAGTCGGGGACAATACAATGAGCAGTTCTTC. The chain is built from TRBV2 and TRBJ2-1; a weak D match, TRBD1 (6 bases). Germline CDR1 SNHLY, CDR2 FYNNEI. V was cut by 5 bases and J by 4 bases, with 9 bases left in between. This CDR3 is built from 13 residues. The whole variable domain, remainder taken from reference TRBV2 and TRBJ2-1, is EPEVTQTPSHQVTQMGQEVILRCVPISNHLYFYWYRQILGQKVEFLVSFYNNEISEKSEIFDDQFSVERPDGSNFTLKIRSTKLEDSAMYFCASSRGQYNEQFFGPGTRLTVL.

The chain has TRBV9 and TRBJ2-6; D unresolved. Germline CDR1 is SGDLS and CDR2 is YYNGEE. The CDR3 consists of 17 residues. V was trimmed by 0 bases and J by 0 bases, leaving 10 bases between them. The CDR3 region has the DNA TGTGCCAGCAGCGTAGGATACGGGTACTCTGGGGCCAACGTCCTGACTTTC. It yields the protein CASSVGYGYSGANVLTF.

The chain is built from TRBV25-1 and TRBJ1-1; D call uncertain. CDR3 length equals 14 residues. Germline V lookup: CDR1 MGHDK, CDR2 SYGVNS. The germline V and J ends were trimmed by 4 bases and 0 bases, with 9 bases remaining between them. The DNA of the CDR3 is TGTGCCAGCAGTGTGGCAGGCTTGAACACTGAAGCTTTCTTT. Protein sequence: CASSVAGLNTEAFF.

The chain combines TRBV2 with TRBJ2-3; 7 positions match TRBD2. In germline, CDR1 is SNHLY, CDR2 FYNNEI. The junction had 5 bases not matched to a gene; V was cut back by 11 bases and J by 0 bases. This CDR3 is built from 13 residues. In DNA, the CDR3 is TGTGCCCAGCGGGACCCCAGCACAGATACGCAGTATTTT. Its translation: CAQRDPSTDTQYF.

The V call is TRBV7-2, the J call TRBJ2-3; 8 bases fit TRBD1. V gave up 2 bases and J gave up 6 bases; unmatched junction bases: 13. The germline gives CDR1 SGHTA, CDR2 FQGNSA. The length of the CDR3 is 17 residues. The CDR3 spells CASSLQVRTGMVDTQYF. The CDR3 DNA reads as TGTGCCAGCAGCTTACAGGTTCGGACAGGGATGGTGGATACGCAGTATTTT.

The CDR3 DNA is TGCGCCAGCAGCTTGGCCTCTCACAGCCAAGAGACCCAGTACTTC. Its protein is CASSLASHSQETQYF. The chain uses TRBV5-1 and TRBJ2-5; D is unresolved. This CDR3 is 15 amino acids long. V lost 0 bases to trimming and J lost 1 base, with 10 bases between them. Germline loops: CDR1 SGHRS, CDR2 YFSETQ.

The chain employs TRBV6-4 and TRBJ2-5, with a weak D call TRBD2 (5 bases). CDR1 and CDR2 from the germline V gene are MRHNA and SNTAGT. Between the trimmed V and J ends, which lost 0 bases and 2 bases, there was a span of 10 bases. This CDR3 is 15 amino acids long. CDR3 loop: CASSDSRGWQETQYF. The CDR3 bases are TGTGCCAGCAGTGACTCACGGGGATGGCAAGAGACCCAGTACTTC.

There are a few counts of this clone. The rearrangement links TRBV2 to TRBJ2-7; 7 positions match TRBD1. This CDR3 contains 12 residues. Per germline, CDR1 SNHLY and CDR2 FYNNEI. J was trimmed by 1 base and V by 8 bases; bases with no gene match: 2. The CDR3 nucleotides read TGTGCCAGCCGGACAGGTTCCTACGAGCAGTACGTC. It encodes CASRTGSYEQYV.